This T cell receptor beta chain was documented in a study of cytomegalovirus exposure and HLA in healthy donors. The overall study: Drawn from HLA-typed donors, 83 million or so unique TCRs were held in an early data release. Notes on the study in general: Upon later analysis, HLA-associated TCR beta chains proved more clonally expanded than other, equally common chains.

As to this clone: Its antigen is unidentified.

These donors, healthy bone marrow donors, were studied. The CDR3 sequence is 15 residues long. Germline V gene lookup returns CDR1 MNHEY and CDR2 SMNVEV (reference sequence). Trimming removed 6 bases at V and 4 bases at J, with 17 bases between. The study ran its PCR with 60 Vbeta and 13 Jbeta primers. How the authors handled the data: A later analysis counted 65 million to 90 million unique TCR beta chains, some 12 million shared. Data came from immunoSEQ multiplex PCR; TCRdb stores just in-frame clones and leaves some out. That table supplies the V and J calls and clone size; D and trimming were determined from the DNA. The data contain fewer than 200,000 clones, about 72% of them singletons.

The sequenced sample was PBMCs. The gene calls are TRBV27 and TRBJ2-3; possible D gene TRBD1, 6 bases. The receptor comes from a girl aged 10-17 years in good health and CMV-seronegative. CDR3 region: CASSNPGQHPDTQYF. The CDR3 bases are TGTGCCAGCAGCAACCCGGGACAACACCCAGATACGCAGTATTTT.